One TCR beta chain is described in this entry. Its antigen remains unknown. Method: immunoSEQ multiplex PCR; TCRdb's copy keeps in-frame clones and lacks some. The sample holds about 74,000 clones; approximately 94% are singletons and the top ten take around 1.9%. This sample was included in a study of cytomegalovirus exposure and HLA in healthy donors. V dropped 6 bases and J dropped 3; count of bases not matched to a gene: 8. Per germline, CDR1 MNHNY and CDR2 SVGAGI (reference sequence). The CDR3 totals 15 residues. Regarding the study as a whole: First-cohort TCR clusters were later found to tend to co-occur in the 120 or so validation repertoires.

The receptor comes from a woman aged 18 to 35 in good health and CMV-seropositive. The sequencing sample was made of PBMCs. V and J are TRBV6-6 and TRBJ2-7; 10 bases agree with TRBD1. CDR3 sequence reads: CASRLSDRGYYEQYF. As DNA, the CDR3 is TGTGCCAGCAGACTGTCGGACAGGGGGTACTACGAGCAGTACTTC.